The clone carrying this T cell receptor (beta chain) was seen only a few times. This entry belongs to a study of blood T cell repertoires in COVID-19. For the study at large: Collection of acute and convalescent COVID-19 samples took place in the United States, Italy and Spain. T cells, B-cell-depleted T cells, or PBMCs supplied cDNA or gDNA.

Method: immunoSEQ multiplex PCR; TCRdb's copy keeps in-frame clones and lacks some. The table records 120,000 or so clones, around nine tenths of them present only once. Sequenced: peripheral blood. The sequence was collected from a woman older than 75 with acute or convalescent COVID-19.

CDR3 sequence (DNA): TGTGCCAGCAGTGAAGGACTAGCGGGCACAGATACGCAGTATTTT. Translated: CASSEGLAGTDTQYF. The rearrangement joins TRBV2 to TRBJ2-3; 9 positions agree with TRBD2. Germline V gives CDR1 SNHLY, CDR2 FYNNEI. J gave up 1 base and V 1 base, and 0 bases lay outside the gene matches. The CDR3 loop spans 15 amino acids.